This T cell receptor beta chain was profiled in a study of cytomegalovirus exposure and HLA in healthy donors. Between the trimmed V and J ends, which lost 4 bases and 7 bases, there was a span of 13 bases. The CDR3 totals 12 residues. Germline values: CDR1 SQVTM, CDR2 ANQGSEA. The study ran its PCR with 60 Vbeta and 13 Jbeta primers. The method was immunoSEQ multiplex PCR; TCRdb's version includes in-frame clones alone and lacks a portion of them. Of 150,000 to 200,000 clones listed, around three quarters were seen once; the top ten hold around 6%. V and J are TRBV29-1 and TRBJ1-2, with D possibly matching TRBD1 (6 bases). Source material: PBMCs. The TCR was taken from a man aged 40-49 years in good health and CMV-seronegative. This chain's CDR3 is CSVGWQGSGYTF. CDR3 in DNA: TGCAGCGTTGGCTGGCAGGGGAGTGGCTACACCTTC.